The 32 T cell receptor beta chains given below trace back to one sample, sequenced in a study of cytomegalovirus exposure and HLA in healthy donors. This PCR relied on a set of 60 Vbeta primers and 13 Jbeta primers. The protocol was immunoSEQ multiplex PCR, while the TCRdb copy is restricted to in-frame clones and leaves out a portion. In total, the table holds some 120,000 clones. The sample taken for sequencing was PBMCs. The receptors here all came from a man between 18 and 29 years old in good health and CMV-seronegative.

The rearrangement uses TRBV25-1 and TRBJ2-3, with TRBD1 matching 7 bases. Trimming cost V 4 bases and J 4 bases; bases outside gene matches: 8. The CDR3 has 15 residues. Germline V lookup: CDR1 MGHDK, CDR2 SYGVNS. The CDR3 sequence: CASSGRDRKSDTQYF. The CDR3 DNA reads TGTGCCAGCAGTGGCCGGGACAGAAAATCAGATACGCAGTATTTT.

V is TRBV7-8 and J is TRBJ1-1, with D tentatively TRBD1 (6 bases). The CDR3 is 17 amino acids. Trimming removed 1 base at V and 3 bases at J, with 18 bases between. Germline V gene lookup returns CDR1 SGHVS and CDR2 FQNEAQ. CDR3 protein: CASSLEGTRGAYTEAFF. DNA of the CDR3: TGTGCCAGCAGCTTAGAGGGGACACGGGGGGCGTACACTGAAGCTTTCTTT.

The genes are TRBV9 and TRBJ2-2; D is ambiguous. This CDR3 comprises 14 residues. Per germline, CDR1 SGDLS and CDR2 YYNGEE. V was shortened by 0 bases and J by 5 bases, with 8 bases between the two germline ends. Here the CDR3 DNA reads TGTGCCAGCAGCGTAGGCCGCGGAACCGGGGAGCTGTTTTTT. It is translated as CASSVGRGTGELFF. The full variable domain, rest sourced from reference TRBV9 and TRBJ2-2, is DSGVTQTPKHLITATGQRVTLRCSPRSGDLSVYWYQQSLDQGLQFLIQYYNGEERAKGNILERFSAQQFPDLHSELNLSSLELGDSALYFCASSVGRGTGELFFGEGSRLTVL.

The chain links TRBV6-5 to TRBJ2-5; 9 nucleotides match TRBD1. The CDR3 sequence is 14 residues long. CDR1 is MNHEY and CDR2 is SVGAGI in the germline V gene. V was pared by 6 bases and J by 5 bases, with 7 bases of the junction left unmatched. CDR3 DNA sequence: TGTGCCAGCAGCCAGACAGGGGGGTGGGAGACCCAGTACTTC. This sequence encodes CASSQTGGWETQYF.

This sequence joins TRBV6-1 and TRBJ1-2, with TRBD1 identical over 7 bases. V shed 1 base and J 5 bases; nucleotides not matched to a gene: 10. This CDR3 has 16 amino acids. Germline CDR1 MNHNS, CDR2 SASEGT. CDR3 amino acids: CASSEESDRAGYGYTF. The CDR3 coding sequence is TGTGCCAGCAGTGAAGAGAGCGACAGGGCGGGGTATGGCTACACCTTC.

The J gene is TRBJ1-4, the V gene TRBV7-9, with a tentative D call TRBD1 (5 bases). Germline V gene sequence: CDR1 SEHNR, CDR2 FQNEAQ (reference sequence). The CDR3 consists of 17 residues. Trimming removed 1 base from V and 3 bases from J, with 15 bases in between. CDR3 protein: CASSLGNGRGPNEKLFF. CDR3 nucleotides: TGTGCCAGCAGCTTAGGGAACGGAAGGGGCCCTAATGAAAAACTGTTTTTT. The full variable domain, rest sourced from reference TRBV7-9 and TRBJ1-4, is DTGVSQNPRHKITKRGQNVTFRCDPISEHNRLYWYRQTLGQGPEFLTYFQNEAQLEKSRLLSDRFSAERPKGSFSTLEIQRTEQGDSAMYLCASSLGNGRGPNEKLFFGSGTQLSVL.

The chain couples TRBV5-1 to TRBJ2-1; TRBD2 matches at 9 bases. The CDR3 is made up of 16 amino acids. Looked up from germline, CDR1 is SGHRS and CDR2 is YFSETQ. With 4 bases clipped from V and 6 bases from J, the junction kept 11 bases outside the gene matches. The CDR3 loop is CASSLTSGLQLNEQFF. DNA for the CDR3: TGCGCCAGCAGCCTGACTAGCGGCCTACAACTCAATGAGCAGTTCTTC.

The CDR3 nucleotides read TGTGCCAGTTTCCGCGGAGACACCGGGGAGCTGTTTTTT. It is translated as CASFRGDTGELFF. This chain links TRBV19 with TRBJ2-2; D is unresolved. V shed 8 bases and J shed 3 bases, with 10 bases lying between them. This CDR3 region has 13 residues. From germline, CDR1 is LNHDA and CDR2 SQIVND (reference sequence).

The CDR3 loop reads CASISPGQGYGYTF. The CDR3 DNA reads as TGTGCCAGTATATCCCCTGGACAGGGATATGGCTACACCTTC. This sequence joins TRBV19 and TRBJ1-2; 8 nucleotides match TRBD1. CDR1 and CDR2 from the germline V gene are LNHDA and SQIVND (reference sequence). The V gene end was trimmed by 7 bases and the J gene end by 5 bases; junction bases not matched to a gene: 9. CDR3 length: 14 amino acids.

V gene TRBV28 combines with J gene TRBJ2-1, with a weak D call TRBD2 (6 bases). Trimming took off 5 bases at V and 6 bases at J, with 14 bases between the two ends. Germline V gene sequence: CDR1 MDHEN, CDR2 SYDVKM. The CDR3 is 14 amino acids. For the CDR3, the DNA is TGTGCCAGCAGTCCGACGGGACTTACCAATGAGCAGTTCTTC. Its translation is CASSPTGLTNEQFF. Full variable domain (outside the CDR3, taken from reference TRBV28 and TRBJ2-1): DVKVTQSSRYLVKRTGEKVFLECVQDMDHENMFWYRQDPGLGLRLIYFSYDVKMKEKGDIPEGYSVSREKKERFSLILESASTNQTSMYLCASSPTGLTNEQFFGPGTRLTVL.

This chain links TRBV5-1 with TRBJ2-6; the D is unclear. Germline lookup yields CDR1 SGHRS and CDR2 YFSETQ. Trimming cost V 2 bases and J 0 bases, with 9 bases left between them. The CDR3 runs 16 residues. This CDR3 is CASSLQLTSGANVLTF. CDR3 nucleotides: TGCGCCAGCAGCTTACAGCTAACCTCTGGGGCCAACGTCCTGACTTTC.

The rearrangement uses TRBV5-1 and TRBJ2-1; D perhaps matches TRBD2 (6 bases). Trimming took off 2 bases at V and 1 base at J, with 10 bases between the two ends. The CDR3 sequence is 15 residues long. Germline CDR1 SGHRS, CDR2 YFSETQ. CDR3 nucleotide sequence: TGCGCCAGCAGCTTCTCGGCGGGATCCTACAATGAGCAGTTCTTC. Protein sequence: CASSFSAGSYNEQFF.

The rearrangement joins TRBV5-1 to TRBJ2-3; D unresolved. The CDR3 has 20 residues. Deletions cut 0 bases from V and 2 bases from J, with 25 bases between. Looked up from germline, CDR1 is SGHRS and CDR2 is YFSETQ. CDR3 nucleotides: TGCGCCAGCAGCTTGGAGGCTCCGCGGTTTCCATCCTCCTCCACAGATACGCAGTATTTT. It translates to CASSLEAPRFPSSSTDTQYF. The full variable domain, completed using reference TRBV5-1 and TRBJ2-3, is KAGVTQTPRYLIKTRGQQVTLSCSPISGHRSVSWYQQTPGQGLQFLFEYFSETQRNKGNFPGRFSGRQFSNSRSEMNVSTLELGDSALYLCASSLEAPRFPSSSTDTQYFGPGTRLTVL.

J is TRBJ1-2 and V is TRBV6-6, with 7 bases identical to TRBD1. With 2 bases clipped from V and 3 bases from J, the junction kept 9 bases outside the gene matches. The CDR3 extends over 16 amino acids. CDR1 and CDR2 from the germline V gene are MNHNY and SVGAGI (reference sequence). The CDR3 protein is CASSYPSGGTDYGYTF. The CDR3 DNA is TGTGCCAGCAGTTACCCGTCAGGGGGAACCGACTATGGCTACACCTTC.

About this clone: Within the sample, other DNA sequences also encode this same CDR3. The chain combines TRBV12-5 with TRBJ1-1; TRBD1 agrees at 7 bases. V was clipped by 4 bases and J by 7 bases; unmatched bases: 6. The CDR3 totals 13 residues. CDR1 and CDR2 (germline): LGHNT, FRNRAP. This chain's CDR3 is CASGSGTDFEAFF. The CDR3 DNA reads TGTGCTAGTGGTTCTGGGACAGACTTTGAAGCTTTCTTT.

Turning to this clone: Other DNA sequences in this sample translate to the same CDR3. This sequence joins TRBV5-1 and TRBJ2-7, with TRBD1 identical over 9 bases. CDR1 is SGHRS, CDR2 YFSETQ, per germline. This CDR3 spans 15 amino acids. V lost 0 bases to trimming and J lost 1 base; unmatched junction nucleotides: 2. The CDR3 protein is CASSLGGTGSYEQYF. The DNA for the CDR3 is TGCGCCAGCAGCTTGGGAGGGACAGGGTCCTACGAGCAGTACTTC.

The chain carries TRBV5-1 and TRBJ1-3; D is unclear. Trimming cost V 0 bases and J 11 bases, with 18 bases left between them. Germline assignment: CDR1 SGHRS and CDR2 YFSETQ. CDR3 size: 15 residues. The CDR3 is CASSLGAGKLSAIYF. CDR3 DNA: TGCGCCAGCAGCTTGGGCGCGGGCAAGTTAAGTGCCATATATTTT.

On this clone itself: This same CDR3 is encoded by further DNA sequences in the sample. This sequence joins TRBV27 and TRBJ1-5; D remains ambiguous. The germline CDR1 and CDR2 sequences are MNHEY and SMNVEV (reference sequence). The V and J ends lost 5 bases and 0 bases respectively, with 5 bases between them. The CDR3 covers 13 residues. The CDR3 protein is CASSPYSNQPQHF. Here the CDR3 DNA reads TGTGCCAGCAGTCCGTATAGCAATCAGCCCCAGCATTTT.

The chain links TRBV27 to TRBJ1-3; D is unresolved. The CDR3 contains 13 residues. Per germline, CDR1 MNHEY and CDR2 SMNVEV (reference sequence). V was clipped by 8 bases and J by 0 bases, with 8 bases between them. The chain's CDR3 is CASGRGSGNTIYF. The CDR3, as DNA: TGTGCCAGCGGACGGGGCTCTGGAAACACCATATATTTT.

The V and J genes are TRBV5-6 and TRBJ1-2, with D possibly being TRBD1 (5 bases). V dropped 4 bases and J dropped 7 bases, with 23 bases sitting between them. Per germline, CDR1 SGHDT and CDR2 YYEEEE. The CDR3 extends over 16 amino acids. The DNA for the CDR3 is TGTGCCAGCAGCCTAGACAGACCCCATGAGTTGCCTGGCTACACCTTC. Translating it yields CASSLDRPHELPGYTF.

This chain connects TRBV7-8 to TRBJ1-2; TRBD1 might be the D (5 bases). With 1 base removed from V and 10 bases from J, the gap between germline ends came to 13 bases. The CDR3 length is 13 residues. CDR1 and CDR2 (germline): SGHVS, FQNEAQ. The CDR3 is CASSLGAGTYYTF. The CDR3 DNA reads as TGTGCCAGCAGCTTAGGGGCGGGGACTTACTACACCTTC.

The gene calls are TRBV11-2 and TRBJ1-5; D is undetermined. In germline, CDR1 is SGHAT, CDR2 FQNNGV. This CDR3 is 15 amino acids long. V was clipped by 4 bases and J by 0 bases, with 10 bases between them. Here the CDR3 reads CASSSQVYSNQPQHF. The CDR3 DNA reads TGTGCCAGCAGCTCGCAGGTTTATAGCAATCAGCCCCAGCATTTT.

V usage is TRBV5-6 and J usage is TRBJ2-7; D perhaps matches TRBD1 (6 bases). The germline gives CDR1 SGHDT, CDR2 YYEEEE. The CDR3 runs 17 residues. V was cut by 0 bases and J by 1 base, with 17 bases left in between. The CDR3 nucleotides read TGTGCCAGCAGCTTGGCAAGGGGGTTATCAGAGTCCTACGAGCAGTACTTC. Encoded protein: CASSLARGLSESYEQYF.

The chain carries TRBV7-8 and TRBJ1-2; 7 nucleotides agree with TRBD1. The ends lost 6 bases at V and 0 bases at J; junction bases unmatched: 4. CDR1 is SGHVS and CDR2 is FQNEAQ in the germline V gene. CDR3 length: 14 residues. The CDR3 spells CASRGDRTNYGYTF. Written as DNA, the CDR3 is TGTGCCAGCAGGGGGGACAGAACTAACTATGGCTACACCTTC.

The J gene is TRBJ2-7, the V gene TRBV5-4; TRBD2 agrees at 9 bases. With V trimmed by 3 bases and J by 4 bases, 5 bases remained unmatched. The germline V gene has CDR1 SGHNT and CDR2 YYREEE (reference sequence). CDR3 length equals 14 residues. The chain's CDR3 is CASSSGLARYEQYF. CDR3 sequence (DNA): TGTGCCAGCAGCTCGGGACTAGCTAGATACGAGCAGTACTTC.

The genes are TRBV2 and TRBJ2-1; 11 bases line up with TRBD2. With 3 bases clipped from V and 1 base from J, the junction kept 5 bases outside the gene matches. This CDR3 contains 17 residues. Germline-derived CDR1 and CDR2 are SNHLY and FYNNEI. For the CDR3, the DNA is TGTGCCAGCAGTGACACTAGCGGGGGCATTTCCTACAATGAGCAGTTCTTC. Residues: CASSDTSGGISYNEQFF. The entire variable domain, with the rest obtained from reference TRBV2 and TRBJ2-1, is as follows: EPEVTQTPSHQVTQMGQEVILRCVPISNHLYFYWYRQILGQKVEFLVSFYNNEISEKSEIFDDQFSVERPDGSNFTLKIRSTKLEDSAMYFCASSDTSGGISYNEQFFGPGTRLTVL.

CDR3 residues: CASSSPRGGNYGYTF. Written as DNA, the CDR3 is TGTGCCAGCAGCTCACCCCGGGGGGGGAACTATGGCTACACCTTC. V usage is TRBV9 and J usage is TRBJ1-2, with a weak D call TRBD1 (5 bases). Germline-derived CDR1 and CDR2 are SGDLS and YYNGEE. V lost 4 bases, J lost 2 bases, and 15 bases lay in between. The CDR3 totals 15 residues.

This sequence joins TRBV4-1 and TRBJ2-5; a weak D match, TRBD1 (6 bases). The J call may not be correct, given that the DNA end is closer to TRBJ2-7. The CDR3 extends over 14 amino acids. Per the germline V gene, CDR1 is MGHRA and CDR2 is YSYEKL. DNA of the CDR3: TGCGCCAGCAGCCCGGACAGAGACTCCTACGAGCAGTACTTC. It codes for CASSPDRDSYEQYF.

V gene TRBV19 combines with J gene TRBJ2-5; 9 nucleotides line up with TRBD2. The ends lost 6 bases at V and 9 bases at J; junction bases unmatched: 17. Germline values: CDR1 LNHDA, CDR2 SQIVND (reference sequence). The CDR3 contains 16 residues. The CDR3 region is CASSIPGGAGGISQYF. CDR3 DNA: TGTGCCAGTAGCATCCCCGGAGGAGCGGGGGGCATCTCCCAGTACTTC.

The chain is built from TRBV1 and TRBJ2-7; TRBD1 is the table's D call, not checked against the DNA. TRBV1 is assigned pseudogene status. The CDR3 length is 16 residues. The CDR3 sequence: CTSSQDQGSPPYEQYF. Here the CDR3 DNA reads TGCACCAGCAGCCAAGATCAGGGGAGTCCCCCCTACGAGCAGTACTTC.

The rearrangement uses TRBV5-8 and TRBJ2-5; tentative D call: TRBD1 (5 bases). The J call is doubtful: the DNA matches TRBJ2-7 better. Germline V CDR1 and CDR2: SGHTS, YDEGEE. The CDR3 has 16 residues. CDR3 nucleotide sequence: TGTGCCAGCAGCTTGGTATTAGGGCAGGGATACAACGAGCAGTACTTC. It encodes CASSLVLGQGYNEQYF.

The V and J genes are TRBV15 and TRBJ2-2; tentatively, D is TRBD2 (6 bases). Germline CDR1 is LNHNV and CDR2 is YYDKDF (reference sequence). V was pared by 11 bases and J by 5 bases, with 21 bases between. The CDR3 is 15 residues long. Written as DNA, the CDR3 is TGTGCCGTTAGGAGGGCTCCAGGTGAAACCGGGGAGCTGTTTTTT. Its protein product is CAVRRAPGETGELFF.